This passage covers 28 T cell receptor beta chains from one sample sequenced in a study of T cells in localized non-small cell lung cancer. Libraries were prepared by immunoSEQ multiplex PCR; TCRdb keeps only in-frame clonotypes and omits some of them. The data contain about 1,500 clones, 30% to 45% of them singletons. The specimen comprised lung tumor tissue, sampled before any cancer treatment. Receptor source: a woman aged 35 to 69 with stage I squamous cell lung carcinoma.

The rearrangement uses TRBV11-3 and TRBJ1-6, with a weak D call TRBD1 (5 bases). Germline loops: CDR1 SGHNT, CDR2 YENEEA. This CDR3 has 16 amino acids. Trimming removed 5 bases at V and 7 bases at J, with 18 bases between. This chain's CDR3 is CASSLRLQGANSPLHF. CDR3 in DNA: TGTGCCAGCAGCCTTCGACTCCAGGGAGCCAATTCACCCCTCCACTTT.

By sample share, this clone is hyperexpanded. The chain links TRBV19 to TRBJ1-1; 7 nucleotides agree with TRBD1. Trimming removed 8 bases from V and 0 bases from J; junction bases left unmatched: 3. Germline V gene sequence: CDR1 LNHDA, CDR2 SQIVND (reference sequence). CDR3 length equals 13 residues. CDR3 nucleotide sequence: TGTGCCAGTCAGACAGGGATGAACACTGAAGCTTTCTTT. Protein product: CASQTGMNTEAFF.

This chain links TRBV30 with TRBJ1-6, with a possible D match to TRBD1 (6 bases). V was pared by 3 bases and J by 7 bases, with 13 bases between. The CDR3 sequence is 14 residues long. The germline gives CDR1 GTSNPN, CDR2 SVGIG (reference sequence). The CDR3 protein is CAWSRDTTNSPLHF. The CDR3 region has the DNA TGTGCCTGGAGCCGGGACACCACGAATTCACCCCTCCACTTT.

The chain has TRBV6-8 and TRBJ2-7; D is possibly TRBD2 (6 bases). The V gene's germline CDR1 is MNHGY and CDR2 SAAAGT. The CDR3 consists of 13 residues. Trimming removed 5 bases at V and 5 bases at J, with 13 bases between. CDR3: CASSGGFGNEQYF. The CDR3 coding sequence is TGTGCCAGCAGTGGGGGGTTCGGGAACGAGCAGTACTTC.

This clone has a handful of counts. The rearrangement links TRBV7-6 to TRBJ2-2; 10 positions agree with TRBD2. The CDR3 has 19 amino acids. Germline trimming cut 2 bases from V and 7 bases from J; bases unmatched to any gene: 16. Germline CDR1 reads SGHVS; CDR2 reads FNYEAQ. In nucleotides, the CDR3 is TGTGCCAGCAGCTTACAACTAGCGGGGATCCTACTTAGCGGCGGGGAGCTGTTTTTT. This sequence encodes CASSLQLAGILLSGGELFF.

This clone has just a few counts. The V call is TRBV9, the J call TRBJ1-2, with D unresolved. The CDR3 loop spans 15 amino acids. The germline V and J ends were trimmed by 4 bases and 3 bases, with 16 bases remaining between them. Germline values: CDR1 SGDLS, CDR2 YYNGEE. CDR3 DNA: TGTGCCAGCAGCAGTATGGGGATGGCGCACTATGGCTACACCTTC. Its protein product is CASSSMGMAHYGYTF.

This clone turned up a few times. The genes are TRBV25-1 and TRBJ1-2; D remains ambiguous. CDR1 and CDR2 (germline): MGHDK, SYGVNS. This CDR3 has 12 residues. V gave up 7 bases and J gave up 6 bases, with 12 bases separating them. The CDR3 sequence is CASTGKLNGYTF. CDR3 coding DNA: TGTGCCAGCACGGGAAAACTCAATGGCTACACCTTC.

This chain links TRBV6-8 with TRBJ2-7; perhaps TRBD2 as D (5 bases). With 6 bases removed from V and 2 bases from J, the gap between germline ends came to 23 bases. There are 17 residues in the CDR3. The germline V gene has CDR1 MNHGY and CDR2 SAAAGT. The CDR3 is CASRHDPDSPIAYEQYF. For the CDR3, the DNA is TGTGCCAGCAGACACGATCCGGACTCGCCCATTGCCTACGAGCAGTACTTC.

In this sample, this clone is large (0.1 to 1%). The V gene is TRBV11-3, the J gene TRBJ1-5; a weak D match, TRBD1 (5 bases). This CDR3 has 14 residues. With 0 bases removed from V and 6 bases from J, the gap between germline ends came to 9 bases. The V gene's germline CDR1 is SGHNT and CDR2 YENEEA. The CDR3: CASSLDREGQPQHF. The CDR3 DNA follows: TGTGCCAGCAGCTTAGACAGGGAGGGTCAGCCCCAGCATTTT. Combining the CDR3 with reference TRBV11-3 and TRBJ1-5 gives the whole variable domain EAGVVQSPRYKIIEKKQPVAFWCNPISGHNTLYWYLQNLGQGPELLIRYENEEAVDDSQLPKDRFSAERLKGVDSTLKIQPAELGDSAVYLCASSLDREGQPQHFGDGTRLSIL.

This chain connects TRBV6-8 to TRBJ1-2, with 7 bases aligning to TRBD1. V dropped 6 bases and J dropped 7; count of bases not matched to a gene: 14. Germline values: CDR1 MNHGY, CDR2 SAAAGT. The CDR3 spans 15 residues. The chain's CDR3 is CASSPGFTGAGGYTF. The CDR3 nucleotides read TGTGCCAGCAGCCCCGGATTCACAGGGGCGGGTGGCTACACCTTC.

The CDR3 loop is CAWSFSQGSGNTIYF. In DNA form, the CDR3 reads TGTGCCTGGAGTTTTTCACAGGGTAGTGGAAACACCATATATTTT. V and J are TRBV30 and TRBJ1-3, with D perhaps matching TRBD1 (6 bases). V lost 2 bases and J 3 bases, leaving 14 bases between the germline ends. The germline V gene has CDR1 GTSNPN and CDR2 SVGIG (reference sequence). This CDR3 has 15 residues.

This clone rates as medium-sized (0.01 to 0.1%). J is TRBJ2-1 and V is TRBV9; D is perhaps TRBD2 (5 bases). This CDR3 comprises 14 residues. CDR1 and CDR2 (germline): SGDLS, YYNGEE. Trimming cost V 5 bases and J 6 bases, with 15 bases left between them. CDR3 sequence (DNA): TGTGCCAGCAGTGATCATGCGGGTAGCAATGAGCAGTTCTTC. Its translation: CASSDHAGSNEQFF.

The chain carries TRBV9 and TRBJ2-3; 10 positions agree with TRBD2. Germline CDR1 and CDR2: SGDLS and YYNGEE. The CDR3 contains 17 residues. V lost 0 bases, J lost 2 bases, and 6 bases stayed unmatched. DNA of the CDR3: TGTGCCAGCAGCGTAGTGGGTAGCGGGGGGCCCACAGATACGCAGTATTTT. Translating gives CASSVVGSGGPTDTQYF. The whole variable domain, filled in from reference TRBV9 and TRBJ2-3, reads DSGVTQTPKHLITATGQRVTLRCSPRSGDLSVYWYQQSLDQGLQFLIQYYNGEERAKGNILERFSAQQFPDLHSELNLSSLELGDSALYFCASSVVGSGGPTDTQYFGPGTRLTVL.

In nucleotides, the CDR3 is TGTGCCAGTAGTAGGAACAAGGGTACTGGCTACACCTTC. Protein sequence: CASSRNKGTGYTF. V usage is TRBV19 and J usage is TRBJ1-2; D not certain. V lost 4 bases and J lost 7, with 13 bases in between. The CDR3 has 13 amino acids. CDR1 and CDR2 (germline): LNHDA, SQIVND (reference sequence).

The chain combines TRBV19 with TRBJ1-5; D uncertain. Trimming stripped 3 bases from V and 4 bases from J, with 4 bases between. Germline loops: CDR1 LNHDA, CDR2 SQIVND (reference sequence). The CDR3 covers 12 residues. The DNA for the CDR3 is TGTGCCAGTAGTATTCTGAATCAGCCCCAGCATTTT. It specifies CASSILNQPQHF.

The chain couples TRBV11-3 to TRBJ2-1; no definite D call. Trimming removed 6 bases from V and 2 bases from J, with 11 bases in between. CDR3 length: 14 residues. Germline V lookup: CDR1 SGHNT, CDR2 YENEEA. The CDR3 coding sequence is TGTGCCAGCAGTCAAACGAGGACCTACAATGAGCAGTTCTTC. Translation: CASSQTRTYNEQFF.

The sample holds one count of this clone. The chain has TRBV19 and TRBJ1-1; 8 bases line up with TRBD1. CDR1 is LNHDA and CDR2 is SQIVND in the germline V gene (reference sequence). The trim removed 4 bases at V and 5 bases at J, leaving 9 bases unmatched. The CDR3 totals 15 residues. This CDR3 is CASSTTWTGQTEAFF. CDR3 in DNA: TGTGCCAGTAGTACTACCTGGACAGGGCAGACTGAAGCTTTCTTT.

This clone was found a few times. The chain uses TRBV6-8 and TRBJ1-6; D remains unclear. The CDR3 sequence is 13 residues long. V was trimmed by 5 bases and J by 7 bases, leaving 9 bases between them. In germline, CDR1 is MNHGY, CDR2 SAAAGT. CDR3 in DNA: TGTGCCAGCAGTGAGCACGGGAATTCACCCCTCCACTTT. Its protein product is CASSEHGNSPLHF.

This clone was seen only a few times. The V and J genes are TRBV18 and TRBJ2-5; 8 positions agree with TRBD1. V was clipped by 3 bases and J by 10 bases; unmatched bases: 19. The CDR3 loop spans 17 amino acids. The germline gives CDR1 KGHSH, CDR2 LQKENI. CDR3 sequence: CASSPDIGRGPLLIQYF. CDR3 coding DNA: TGTGCCAGCTCACCTGATATAGGCAGGGGGCCCCTACTCATCCAGTACTTC.

This chain connects TRBV19 to TRBJ2-3; tentatively, D is TRBD2 (6 bases). V dropped 6 bases and J dropped 0 bases, with 13 bases sitting between them. Germline lookup yields CDR1 LNHDA and CDR2 SQIVND (reference sequence). This CDR3 comprises 15 residues. The CDR3: CASSLGLTSTDTQYF. In DNA, the CDR3 is TGTGCCAGTAGCCTCGGACTAACTAGCACAGATACGCAGTATTTT.

The chain employs TRBV18 and TRBJ2-1, with D perhaps TRBD2 (7 bases). Germline V lookup: CDR1 KGHSH, CDR2 LQKENI. The CDR3 spans 15 residues. V gave up 6 bases and J gave up 7 bases, with 19 bases separating them. The DNA of the CDR3 is TGTGCCAGCTCCCTGATGGGGGGGCAAGGGAATGAGCAGTTCTTC. Encoded protein: CASSLMGGQGNEQFF.

This clone was seen a few times. CDR3 in DNA: TGTGCCAGCAGTGAAGCGCTGGGAATGGGGGGCCGGGTGTCCAATGAGCAGTTCTTC. It yields the protein CASSEALGMGGRVSNEQFF. This chain links TRBV9 with TRBJ2-1, with D possibly being TRBD1 or TRBD2 (6 bases each). Looked up from germline, CDR1 is SGDLS and CDR2 is YYNGEE. The CDR3 sequence is 19 residues long. With 5 bases removed from V and 6 bases from J, the gap between germline ends came to 30 bases.

There are a few counts of this clone. V usage is TRBV10-1 and J usage is TRBJ2-2; 9 nucleotides line up with TRBD2. Trimming at V came to 0 bases and at J to 3 bases, leaving 5 bases not matched to a gene. The CDR3 sequence is 17 residues long. Germline assignment: CDR1 WNHNN and CDR2 SYGVQD (reference sequence). CDR3 sequence reads: CASSESAGGRDTGELFF. As DNA, the CDR3 is TGCGCCAGCAGTGAGTCGGCGGGGGGGCGTGACACCGGGGAGCTGTTTTTT.

This clone has a handful of counts. One junction end does not reproduce the germline sequence, and a read error may be involved. The chain is built from TRBV6-8 and TRBJ2-5; a weak D match, TRBD1 (6 bases). This CDR3 has 13 amino acids. Germline lookup yields CDR1 MNHGY and CDR2 SAAAGT. The CDR3 here is CAISGDTEETQYF. CDR3 in DNA: TGTGCCATCAGTGGGGACACCGAAGAGACCCAGTACTTC.

The chain has TRBV9 and TRBJ1-1; tentatively, D is TRBD1 (5 bases). The V gene lost 5 bases and the J gene lost 10 bases, with 24 bases spanning the gap. This CDR3 contains 15 residues. The germline CDR1 and CDR2 sequences are SGDLS and YYNGEE. CDR3 residues: CASSLPGRGERTAFF. The CDR3 coding sequence is TGTGCCAGCAGTCTTCCAGGACGGGGGGAACGAACAGCTTTCTTT.

The CDR3 coding sequence is TGTGCCAGCTCACCTGAGATGGGAAAAGCTTTCTTT. It is translated as CASSPEMGKAFF. The chain employs TRBV18 and TRBJ1-1; D not certain. Trimming pared 3 bases from V and 9 bases from J, leaving 11 bases between. Germline assignment: CDR1 KGHSH and CDR2 LQKENI. The length of the CDR3 is 12 residues.

This clone is categorized as medium-sized. The chain combines TRBV11-3 with TRBJ1-6; possibly TRBD1 for D (5 bases). Trimming removed 3 bases from V and 6 bases from J, with 12 bases in between. Germline CDR1 is SGHNT and CDR2 is YENEEA. CDR3 length equals 15 residues. The CDR3 coding sequence is TGTGCCAGCAGCTTGTTTCAGGGAACTAATTCACCCCTCCACTTT. Amino acid sequence: CASSLFQGTNSPLHF.

V usage is TRBV30 and J usage is TRBJ2-1; D is unresolved. CDR3 length: 14 amino acids. V lost 3 bases and J lost 0, with 9 bases in between. Germline-derived CDR1 and CDR2 are GTSNPN and SVGIG (reference sequence). The DNA of the CDR3 is TGTGCCTGGAGCCCAGTTAACTCCTACAATGAGCAGTTCTTC. Its translation: CAWSPVNSYNEQFF.